The text below deals with one TCR beta chain. The target antigen is unknown. At one end the junction does not follow the germline gene, possibly because of a read error. CDR1 and CDR2 from the germline V gene are SEHNR and FQNEAQ (reference sequence). The CDR3 covers 14 residues. TCRdb re-called the RT-PCR reads through MiXCR, storing one row per CDR3 protein. The sample holds hundreds of thousands of distinct CDR3 sequences, approximately 15% seen once. This sample stems from a study of response to subunit inactivated influenza vaccine. Study results and limitations: Each seasonal influenza vaccination, the authors suggested, recruits few new T cells.

Here the sequenced sample was PBMCs from blood, taken 11 to 12 days after vaccination. This chain links TRBV7-9 with TRBJ1-6; D is undetermined. This TCR was sampled from a man in his fifties or sixties who received an inactivated influenza vaccine. The CDR3 reads CASSLDGSGSPLHF. DNA for the CDR3: TGTGCCAGCAGTTTAGACGGTAGTGGATCACCCCTCCACTTT.